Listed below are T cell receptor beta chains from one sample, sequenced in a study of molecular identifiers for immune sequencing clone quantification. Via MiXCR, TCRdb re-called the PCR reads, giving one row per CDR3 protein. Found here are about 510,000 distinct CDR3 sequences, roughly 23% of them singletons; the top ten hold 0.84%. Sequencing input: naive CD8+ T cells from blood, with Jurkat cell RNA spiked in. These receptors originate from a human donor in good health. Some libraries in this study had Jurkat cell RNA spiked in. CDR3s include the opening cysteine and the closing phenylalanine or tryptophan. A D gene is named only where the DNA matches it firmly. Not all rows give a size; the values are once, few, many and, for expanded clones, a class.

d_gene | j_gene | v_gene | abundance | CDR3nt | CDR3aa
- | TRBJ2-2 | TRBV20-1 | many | TGCAGTGCTAGAGATAAGACAGTAAACACCGGGGAGCTGTTTTTT | CSARDKTVNTGELFF
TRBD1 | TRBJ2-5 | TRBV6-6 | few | TGTGCCAGCACAGACAGGGGAAGAGAGACCCAGTACTTC | CASTDRGRETQYF
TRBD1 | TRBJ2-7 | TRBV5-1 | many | TGTGCCAGCAGCCTCTCTCCGGGACAGGGGAGCTACGAGCAGTACTTC | CASSLSPGQGSYEQYF
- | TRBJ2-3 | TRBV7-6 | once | TGTGCCAGCAGCTTAGTGAGGGGCCCCGATACGCAGTATTTT | CASSLVRGPDTQYF
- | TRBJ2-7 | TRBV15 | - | TGTGCCACCAGCAGATTGACAGCAACCTACGAGCAGTACTTC | CATSRLTATYEQYF
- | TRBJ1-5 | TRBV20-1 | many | TGCAGTGCTAGTGGCACATACGAACCCAATCAGCCCCAGCATTTT | CSASGTYEPNQPQHF
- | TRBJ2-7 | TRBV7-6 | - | TGTGCCGGCAGCCCCGGACAGAGCTCCTACGAGCAGTACTTC | CAGSPGQSSYEQYF
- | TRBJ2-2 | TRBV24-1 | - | TGTGCCACCAGTGATGCTCCGGGGGAGCTGTTTTTT | CATSDAPGELFF
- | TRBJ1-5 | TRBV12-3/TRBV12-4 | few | TGTGCCAGCACCTTGGGGTATAGCAATCGGCCCCAGCATTTT | CASTLGYSNRPQHF
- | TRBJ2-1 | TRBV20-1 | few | TGCAGTGCGCTCGGACAGCACTCCCTCATCGATGAGCAGTTCTTC | CSALGQHSLIDEQFF
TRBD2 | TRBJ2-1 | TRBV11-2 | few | TGTGCCAGCACCACGCAGCCCAGCGGGGGGCACAATGAGCAGTTCTTC | CASTTQPSGGHNEQFF
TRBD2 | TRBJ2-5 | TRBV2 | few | TGTGCCAGCACCGAGGGGCTAGCGGGGGCTCTTGAGACCCAGTACTTC | CASTEGLAGALETQYF
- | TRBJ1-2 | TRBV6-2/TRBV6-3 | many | TGTGCCAGCAGTTACGACGGAAACTATGGCTACACCTTC | CASSYDGNYGYTF
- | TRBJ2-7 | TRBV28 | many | TGTGCCAGCAGTCCCACCCCTTCCGAGCAGTACTTC | CASSPTPSEQYF
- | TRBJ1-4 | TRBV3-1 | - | TGTGCCGGCAGCCAAGAAGGGGTATCAACTAATGAAAAACTGTTTTTT | CAGSQEGVSTNEKLFF
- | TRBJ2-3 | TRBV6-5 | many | TGTGCCAGCAGTTCTAACCGGGACTCCCTCCGGTTGGCAGATACGCAGTATTTT | CASSSNRDSLRLADTQYF
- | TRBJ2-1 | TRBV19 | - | TGTGCCAGTGGTACCCCCGGAAATGAGCAGTTCTTC | CASGTPGNEQFF
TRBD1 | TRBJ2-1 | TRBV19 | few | TGTGCCAGTAGTATTGACAGGGGGTCCTACAATGAGCAGTTCTTC | CASSIDRGSYNEQFF
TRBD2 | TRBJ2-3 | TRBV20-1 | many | TGCAGTGCTAGAGCGCCAACTAGCGGCGCTAGCACAGATACGCAGTATTTT | CSARAPTSGASTDTQYF
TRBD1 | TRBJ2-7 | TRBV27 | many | TGTGCCAGCAGTTTCGGGACAGGGGTTTACGAGCAGTACTTC | CASSFGTGVYEQYF
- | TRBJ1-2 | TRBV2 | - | TGTGCCAGCAGTGAAGCGCTTCTTGTACAGGTCAACTATGGCTACACCTTC | CASSEALLVQVNYGYTF
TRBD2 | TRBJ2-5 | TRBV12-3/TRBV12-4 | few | TGTGCCAGCAGTTTCGGCGGGAGGAAAGAGACCCAGTACTTC | CASSFGGRKETQYF
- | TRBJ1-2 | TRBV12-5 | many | TGTGCTAGTGGTTTGGTACTGAGGGTTTCAACTAACTATGGCTACACCTTC | CASGLVLRVSTNYGYTF
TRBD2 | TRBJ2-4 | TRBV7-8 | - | TGTGCCTGCAGCACACGGGGGACTAGCAGGACCAAAAACATTCAGTACTTC | CACSTRGTSRTKNIQYF
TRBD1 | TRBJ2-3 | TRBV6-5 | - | TGTGCCAGCAGGCGTACAGGGGGGTTCACAGATACGCAGTATTTT | CASRRTGGFTDTQYF
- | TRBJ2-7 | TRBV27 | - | TGTGCCGGCAGTTTAAGCGACTCCTACGAGCAGTACTTC | CAGSLSDSYEQYF
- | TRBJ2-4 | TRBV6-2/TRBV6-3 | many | TGTGCCAGCAGTTACTCCGGGGGATTAGCCAAAAACATTCAGTACTTC | CASSYSGGLAKNIQYF